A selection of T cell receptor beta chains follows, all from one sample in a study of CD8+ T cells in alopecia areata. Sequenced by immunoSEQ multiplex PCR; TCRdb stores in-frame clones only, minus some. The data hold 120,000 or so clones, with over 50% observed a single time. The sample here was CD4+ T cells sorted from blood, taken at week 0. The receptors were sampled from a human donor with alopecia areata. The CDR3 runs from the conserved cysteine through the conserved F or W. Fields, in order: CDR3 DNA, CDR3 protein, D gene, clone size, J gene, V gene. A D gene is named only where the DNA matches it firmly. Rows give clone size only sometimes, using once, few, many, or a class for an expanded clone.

CDR3 DNA: TGCAGCGTTGCGGGAGAGGGGGGGCCGGGTCAGCCCCAGCATTTT
CDR3 protein: CSVAGEGGPGQPQHF
D gene: .
clone size: .
J gene: TRBJ1-5
V gene: TRBV29-1

CDR3 DNA: TGTGCCAGCAGCCCCTGGGACAGGGGGCTTGAAAAACTGTTTTTT
CDR3 protein: CASSPWDRGLEKLFF
D gene: TRBD1
clone size: .
J gene: TRBJ1-4
V gene: TRBV5-6

CDR3 DNA: TGTGCCAGCAGCTTTGGCTACTTGCTGAGCTCTGGAAACACCATATATTTT
CDR3 protein: CASSFGYLLSSGNTIYF
D gene: .
clone size: few
J gene: TRBJ1-3
V gene: TRBV5-5

CDR3 DNA: TGTGCCAGCAGCCGTAGTGGGGCCAACGTCCTGACTTTC
CDR3 protein: CASSRSGANVLTF
D gene: .
clone size: .
J gene: TRBJ2-6
V gene: TRBV27

CDR3 DNA: TGTGCCAGCAGTTACTCAAGGGACTCCTACGAGCAGTACTTC
CDR3 protein: CASSYSRDSYEQYF
D gene: .
clone size: .
J gene: TRBJ2-7
V gene: TRBV6-5

CDR3 DNA: TGTGCCAGCAGTTCCGGACGGATTAACTATGGCTACACCTTC
CDR3 protein: CASSSGRINYGYTF
D gene: .
clone size: .
J gene: TRBJ1-2
V gene: TRBV28

CDR3 DNA: TGTGCCAGTAGTATGGCGGTGAGTGAGCAGTTCTTC
CDR3 protein: CASSMAVSEQFF
D gene: .
clone size: .
J gene: TRBJ2-1
V gene: TRBV19

CDR3 DNA: TGTGCCAGCAGCCGAGCAGGCGAGCAGTTCTTC
CDR3 protein: CASSRAGEQFF
D gene: .
clone size: .
J gene: TRBJ2-1
V gene: TRBV6-6

CDR3 DNA: TGTGCCAGCAGCTTAACTGGGGCAGAGGGCGAAGCTTTCTTT
CDR3 protein: CASSLTGAEGEAFF
D gene: .
clone size: few
J gene: TRBJ1-1
V gene: TRBV7-3

CDR3 DNA: TGTGCCAGCAGTTACTCTGGGCAGATTAATGAAAAACTGTTTTTT
CDR3 protein: CASSYSGQINEKLFF
D gene: .
clone size: few
J gene: TRBJ1-4
V gene: TRBV6-5

CDR3 DNA: TGTGCCAGCAGCCCGGGCGGCTACGAGCAGTACTTC
CDR3 protein: CASSPGGYEQYF
D gene: .
clone size: .
J gene: TRBJ2-7
V gene: TRBV4-2

CDR3 DNA: TGTGCCAGCAGTTACTCGGGGCTCGACATTCAGTACTTC
CDR3 protein: CASSYSGLDIQYF
D gene: .
clone size: .
J gene: TRBJ2-4
V gene: TRBV6-6

CDR3 DNA: TGCGCCAGCAGCTTGGCGGGACATACGAGCTCCTACGAGCAGTACTTC
CDR3 protein: CASSLAGHTSSYEQYF
D gene: .
clone size: .
J gene: TRBJ2-7
V gene: TRBV5-1

CDR3 DNA: TGTGCCTGGAGTTTAGCGGGAGCTTACGATACGCAGTATTTT
CDR3 protein: CAWSLAGAYDTQYF
D gene: TRBD2
clone size: .
J gene: TRBJ2-3
V gene: TRBV30

CDR3 DNA: TGTGCCAGCAGCTCTAGCGGGGGCTACAATGAGCAGTTCTTC
CDR3 protein: CASSSSGGYNEQFF
D gene: TRBD2
clone size: few
J gene: TRBJ2-1
V gene: TRBV6-5

CDR3 DNA: TGCAGCGTTGGAGGGTCGGGGAATCAGCCCCAGCATTTT
CDR3 protein: CSVGGSGNQPQHF
D gene: .
clone size: .
J gene: TRBJ1-5
V gene: TRBV29-1

CDR3 DNA: TGCAGTGCCAAAGGGATGGAGCAGTTCTTC
CDR3 protein: CSAKGMEQFF
D gene: .
clone size: once
J gene: TRBJ2-1
V gene: TRBV20-1